This TCR beta chain was sequenced during a study of T cell changes during pregnancy in multiple sclerosis. This CDR3 contains 16 residues. Germline V gene data show CDR1 as ENHRY and CDR2 as SYGVKD. With 4 bases clipped from V and 2 bases from J, the junction kept 10 bases outside the gene matches. Sequenced by immunoSEQ multiplex PCR; TCRdb stores in-frame clones only, minus some. The top ten clones hold 0.86% of a sample with about 72,000 clones, about 90% of them seen once. The sample here was peripheral blood, taken in the second trimester of pregnancy. The source of this sequence is a female donor with multiple sclerosis, enrolled in a pregnancy study. The rearrangement uses TRBV10-3 and TRBJ1-1, with 7 bases fitting TRBD1. CDR3: CAISAVRQGSNTEAFF. Here the CDR3 DNA reads TGTGCCATCAGTGCTGTTAGACAGGGTAGTAACACTGAAGCTTTCTTT.